The clone carrying this T cell receptor beta chain was counted a few times. What it recognizes is unknown. This sample is drawn from a study of T cells after yellow fever vaccination. For the study at large: The authors prepared low-cell-number fractions using SMART-Seq v4 Ultra Low Input.

In TCRdb, the 5' RACE reads were re-called with MiXCR into one record per CDR3 protein. The data contain some 340,000 distinct CDR3 sequences, about 11% of them seen just once; the ten biggest clones take up 2.5% to 4%. V was clipped by 5 bases and J by 8 bases, with 9 bases between them. The CDR3 spans 12 residues. Looked up from germline, CDR1 is SEHNR and CDR2 is FQNEAQ (reference sequence). Findings of the study overall: Sorted repertoires could include abundant contaminating clonotypes from bulk cells. Clonotypes found in both CD4 and CD8 compartments made up a small share. Post-booster reappearance was seen for most primary-vaccination clones (96% CD4, around 89% CD8).

The specimen comprised CD4+ T cells sorted from PBMCs, sampled 45 days after the yellow fever booster vaccination. The chain combines TRBV7-9 with TRBJ1-4; possibly TRBD1 for D (5 bases). This receptor was obtained from a man aged 18 to 35 who received the YFV17D yellow fever vaccine. The DNA for the CDR3 is TGTGCCAGCAGCCCAGACAGCGAAAAACTGTTTTTT. Its translation: CASSPDSEKLFF.